This TCR beta chain emerged from a study of blood T cell repertoires in COVID-19. About the study: The United States, Italy and Spain were the sources of the acute and convalescent COVID-19 samples.

Original processing notes: Estimation of nucleated cell counts was performed using reference gene primer amplification. Profiled with immunoSEQ multiplex PCR; TCRdb holds only in-frame clones, not every one. V, J and clone size are taken as reported in that table, and D and trimming were inferred from the DNA itself. In the table there are about 130,000 clones, more than 80% of which are singletons. The TCR originated in a woman older than 75 with COVID-19, enrolled during active disease. Sequencing used peripheral blood.

CDR3 region: CASSLGGIHNEQFF. As DNA, the CDR3 is TGTGCCAGCAGTTTAGGGGGGATCCACAATGAGCAGTTCTTC. The chain joins TRBV27 to TRBJ2-1, with a possible D match to TRBD2 (6 bases). The CDR3 is made up of 14 amino acids. The V and J ends lost 2 bases and 5 bases respectively, with 10 bases between them. Germline loops: CDR1 MNHEY, CDR2 SMNVEV (reference sequence).